This T cell receptor beta chain derives from a study of T-cell reconstitution after alpha-beta-depleted transplantation in children. Between the trimmed V and J ends, which lost 8 bases and 3 bases, there was a span of 11 bases. The CDR3 loop spans 13 amino acids. CDR1 and CDR2 from the germline V gene are LNHNV and YYDKDF (reference sequence). Preparation of the TCRbeta library was carried out with unique molecular identifiers. TCRdb recomputed calls from the PCR reads with MiXCR, one row per CDR3 protein. Here the sample spans about 980,000 distinct CDR3 sequences, less than 30% being singletons. The TCR sequence derives from a boy under two years old who had a stem cell transplant for SCID, so the T cells may come from the graft donor. The sequences come from PBMCs, mostly from graft donor cells, collected 360 days after TCRalphabeta/CD19-depleted stem cell transplant. The chain links TRBV15 to TRBJ2-1, with D possibly being TRBD1 (6 bases). CDR3: CATSGQSYNEQFF. The DNA of the CDR3 is TGTGCCACCTCAGGACAGAGCTACAATGAGCAGTTCTTC.